This TCR beta chain was found in a study of blood T cell repertoires in COVID-19. Whole-study context: The origin of the acute and convalescent COVID-19 samples was the United States, Italy and Spain. PBMCs, B-cell-depleted T cells, or T cells were the source of the cDNA or gDNA that made up the material.

The germline CDR1 and CDR2 sequences are MNHEY and SVGAGI. Trimming left V 5 bases short and J 9 bases short, with 19 bases between. The CDR3 consists of 14 residues. The authors' processing: Estimation of nucleated cell counts relied on the amplification of reference gene primers. Sequencing was performed with immunoSEQ multiplex PCR; in TCRdb, only in-frame clones are kept and a portion is missing. The V and J calls and clone size are taken from that table; D and trimming were inferred from the DNA. The table has around 81,000 clones, roughly 82% seen once. The chain has TRBV6-5 and TRBJ1-1; unclear D gene. The material sequenced was peripheral blood. The receptor was derived from a human donor in a cohort sampled during active COVID-19. The CDR3 is CASSPRDRGRQAFF. Here the CDR3 DNA reads TGTGCCAGCAGTCCCCGGGATCGAGGTCGGCAAGCTTTCTTT.